The T cell receptor beta chain described here comes from a study of T cell responses to AZD1222 COVID-19 vaccine. As concerns this clone: Antigen specificity is unknown.

The data were produced by immunoSEQ multiplex PCR, yet TCRdb's version contains in-frame clones alone and is incomplete. The sample carries about 160,000 clones, approximately 90% recorded once. Overall study results and limits: Donors were largely white British and mainly female; clonal diversity was possibly underestimated. At 160-218 and 743-854, vaccine-associated CD4 TCRs were dominant, and they spanned spike. Repertoires were collected only later (after the peak T cell response had occurred).

The sample here was peripheral blood, taken on day 0 of AZD1222 vaccination. The TCR comes from an adult in good health.

CDR3 bases: TGCGCCAGCAGCTTGGGAATGGGACACCTGAACACTGAAGCTTTCTTT. It yields the protein CASSLGMGHLNTEAFF. The genes are TRBV5-1 and TRBJ1-1; possible D gene TRBD1, 6 bases. The CDR3 runs to 16 residues. CDR1 and CDR2 (germline): SGHRS, YFSETQ. Trimming pared 0 bases from V and 0 bases from J, leaving 12 bases between.